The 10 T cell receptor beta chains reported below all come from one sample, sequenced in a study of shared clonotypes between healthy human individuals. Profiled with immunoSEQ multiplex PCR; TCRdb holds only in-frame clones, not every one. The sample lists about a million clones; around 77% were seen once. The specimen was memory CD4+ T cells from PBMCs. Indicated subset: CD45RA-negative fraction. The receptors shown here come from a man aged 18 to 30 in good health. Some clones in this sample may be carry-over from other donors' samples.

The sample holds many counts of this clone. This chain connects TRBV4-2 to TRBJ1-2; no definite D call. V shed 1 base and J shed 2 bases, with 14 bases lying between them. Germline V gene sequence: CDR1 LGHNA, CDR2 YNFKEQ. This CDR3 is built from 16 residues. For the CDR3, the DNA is TGTGCCAGCAGCCAAGCTATTTCGGCGGGAAACTATGGCTACACCTTC. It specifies CASSQAISAGNYGYTF.

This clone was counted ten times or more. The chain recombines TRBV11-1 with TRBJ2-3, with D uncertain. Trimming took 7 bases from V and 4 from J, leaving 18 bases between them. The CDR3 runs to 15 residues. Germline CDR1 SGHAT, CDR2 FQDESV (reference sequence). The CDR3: CASTDLSFGADTQYF. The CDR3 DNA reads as TGTGCCAGCACCGACCTAAGTTTCGGCGCAGATACGCAGTATTTT.

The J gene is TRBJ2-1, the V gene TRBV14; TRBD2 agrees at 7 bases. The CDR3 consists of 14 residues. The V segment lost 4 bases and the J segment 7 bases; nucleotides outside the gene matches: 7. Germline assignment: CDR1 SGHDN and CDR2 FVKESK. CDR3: CASSPGPRGNEQFF. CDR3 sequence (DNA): TGTGCCAGCAGCCCGGGACCGCGGGGGAATGAGCAGTTCTTC.

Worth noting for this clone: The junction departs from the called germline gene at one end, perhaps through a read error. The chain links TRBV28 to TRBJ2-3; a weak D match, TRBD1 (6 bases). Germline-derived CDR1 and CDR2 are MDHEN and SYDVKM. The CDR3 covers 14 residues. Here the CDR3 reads CASSLGGSRDTQYF. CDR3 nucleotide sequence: TGTGCCAGCAGTCTAGGGGGTAGCAGAGATACGCAGTATTTT.

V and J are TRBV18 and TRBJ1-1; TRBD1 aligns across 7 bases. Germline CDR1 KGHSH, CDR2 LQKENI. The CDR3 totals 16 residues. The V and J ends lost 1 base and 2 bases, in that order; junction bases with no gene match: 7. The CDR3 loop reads CASSPRWGQLNTEAFF. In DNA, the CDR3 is TGTGCCAGCTCACCACGGTGGGGACAGTTAAACACTGAAGCTTTCTTT.

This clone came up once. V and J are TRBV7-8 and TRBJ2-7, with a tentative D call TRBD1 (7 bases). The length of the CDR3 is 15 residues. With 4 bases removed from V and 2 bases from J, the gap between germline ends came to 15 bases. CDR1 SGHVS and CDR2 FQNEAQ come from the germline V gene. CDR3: CASSSTRGATYEQYF. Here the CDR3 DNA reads TGTGCCAGCAGCTCAACCAGGGGGGCAACCTACGAGCAGTACTTC. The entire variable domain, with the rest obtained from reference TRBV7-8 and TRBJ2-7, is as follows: GAGVSQSPRYKVAKRGQDVALRCDPISGHVSLFWYQQALGQGPEFLTYFQNEAQLDKSGLPSDRFFAERPEGSVSTLKIQRTQQEDSAVYLCASSSTRGATYEQYFGPGTRLTVT.

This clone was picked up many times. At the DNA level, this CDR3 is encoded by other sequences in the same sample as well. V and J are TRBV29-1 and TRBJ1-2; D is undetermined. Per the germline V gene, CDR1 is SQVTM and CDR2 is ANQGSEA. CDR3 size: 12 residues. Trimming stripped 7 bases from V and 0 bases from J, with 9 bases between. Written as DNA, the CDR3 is TGCAGCGGTGTCAGTACTAACTATGGCTACACCTTC. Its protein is CSGVSTNYGYTF.

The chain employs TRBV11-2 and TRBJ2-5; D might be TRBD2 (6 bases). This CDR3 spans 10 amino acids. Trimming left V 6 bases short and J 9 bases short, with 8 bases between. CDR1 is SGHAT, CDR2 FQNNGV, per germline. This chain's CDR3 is CASRGGSQYF. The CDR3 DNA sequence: TGTGCCAGCAGGGGGGGTTCCCAGTACTTC.

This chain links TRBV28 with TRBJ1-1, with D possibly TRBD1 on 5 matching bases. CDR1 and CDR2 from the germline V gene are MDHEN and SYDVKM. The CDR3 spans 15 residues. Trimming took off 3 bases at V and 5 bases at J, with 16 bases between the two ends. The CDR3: CASSLWGGGVTEAFF. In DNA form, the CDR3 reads TGTGCCAGCAGTTTGTGGGGCGGGGGAGTTACTGAAGCTTTCTTT. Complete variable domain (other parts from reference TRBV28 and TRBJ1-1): DVKVTQSSRYLVKRTGEKVFLECVQDMDHENMFWYRQDPGLGLRLIYFSYDVKMKEKGDIPEGYSVSREKKERFSLILESASTNQTSMYLCASSLWGGGVTEAFFGQGTRLTVV.

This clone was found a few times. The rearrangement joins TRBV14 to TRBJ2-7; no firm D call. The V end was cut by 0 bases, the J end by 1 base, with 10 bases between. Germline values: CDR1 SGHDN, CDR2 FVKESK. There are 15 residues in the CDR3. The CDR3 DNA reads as TGTGCCAGCAGCCAAGAAGATCTAACATCCTACGAGCAGTACTTC. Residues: CASSQEDLTSYEQYF.